Presented here are 9 T cell receptor beta chains from one specimen sequenced in a study of Graves' ophthalmopathy and Graves' hyperthyroidism. Amplification from RNA transcripts yielded the TCR beta CDR3 regions. A first-round RT-PCR used HTBI primers, followed by a second-round multiplex PCR. TCRdb passed the multiplex PCR reads through MiXCR, listing each CDR3 protein once. There are around 670,000 distinct CDR3 sequences in the sample; about 44% occur only once, and approximately 43% lies in the top ten. Sequenced input: peripheral blood. The receptors come from an adult man with Graves' ophthalmopathy.

This clonotype was counted between two and nine times. One end of the junction does not line up with germline, which may come from a read error. The J gene is TRBJ1-5, the V gene TRBV24-1; D is possibly TRBD1 (5 bases). The CDR3 contains 17 residues. Germline lookup yields CDR1 KGHDR and CDR2 SFDVKD. The CDR3 reads CASSSRRRQTLNQPQHF. Written as DNA, the CDR3 is TGTGCCAGCAGTTCGAGACGAAGACAGACCCTCAATCAGCCCCAGCATTTT.

As concerns this clonotype: This may arise from a read error, as a much more abundant clone is one base away. Because it lacks the conserved phenylalanine or tryptophan at the end, this CDR3 is likely a read error. This chain uses TRBV29-1 with TRBJ2-7; 7 positions agree with TRBD1. The ends lost 6 bases at V and 3 bases at J; junction bases unmatched: 2. Germline V gives CDR1 SQVTM, CDR2 ANQGSEA. This CDR3 comprises 11 residues. The CDR3 here is CSVGTDYEQYL. The CDR3 DNA reads TGCAGCGTGGGGACAGACTACGAGCAGTACCTC.

The V gene is TRBV20-1, the J gene TRBJ1-2, with 8 bases identical to TRBD1. Losses at the gene ends were 0 bases for V and 2 bases for J; bases not matched to a gene: 2. The germline V gene encodes CDR1 DFQATT and CDR2 SNEGSKA (reference sequence). The CDR3 length is 14 residues. The DNA for the CDR3 is TGCAGTGCTAGAGAGACAGGGGCAAACTATGGCTACACCTTC. It codes for CSARETGANYGYTF.

Remarks on this clonotype: No conserved phenylalanine or tryptophan ends this CDR3, so it is likely a read error. V is TRBV12-3 or TRBV12-4 and J is TRBJ1-1; D is ambiguous. The CDR3 length is 13 residues. Trimming stripped 3 bases from V and 0 bases from J, with 5 bases between. This CDR3 is CASSFRMNTEAFS. The CDR3 nucleotides read TGTGCCAGCAGTTTCAGGATGAACACTGAAGCTTTCTCT.

On this clonotype itself: This may stem from a read error, because a much larger clone lies one nucleotide away. The rearrangement joins TRBV2 to TRBJ1-1; D perhaps matches TRBD1 (6 bases). Germline CDR1 is SNHLY and CDR2 is FYNNEI. CDR3 size: 12 residues. Trimming pared 6 bases from V and 9 bases from J, leaving 14 bases between. The CDR3 is CASRPGVRKAFF. CDR3 nucleotide sequence: TGTGCCAGCAGGCCAGGGGTGAGGAAAGCTTTCTTT.

This clonotype was picked up many times. This sequence joins TRBV7-2 and TRBJ2-7, with 9 bases identical to TRBD2. V was clipped by 5 bases and J by 3 bases; unmatched bases: 8. This CDR3 is 15 amino acids long. The V gene's germline CDR1 is SGHTA and CDR2 FQGNSA. CDR3 bases: TGTGCCAGCAGCCTAGTTAGCGGGAGTCTCTACGAGCAGTACTTC. Translated, it gives CASSLVSGSLYEQYF. The entire variable domain, with the rest obtained from reference TRBV7-2 and TRBJ2-7, is as follows: GAGVSQSPSNKVTEKGKDVELRCDPISGHTALYWYRQSLGQGLEFLIYFQGNSAPDKSGLPSDRFSAERTGGSVSTLTIQRTQQEDSAVYLCASSLVSGSLYEQYFGPGTRLTVT.

On this clonotype: A read error may explain this, as a much larger clone is one base away. This chain connects TRBV29-1 to TRBJ1-2; the D is unclear. This CDR3 has 13 residues. Germline loops: CDR1 SQVTM, CDR2 ANQGSEA. CDR3 in DNA: TGCAGCGCTGAAAACAACATAAACTATGGCTACACCTTC. This encodes CSAENNINYGYTF.

This clonotype was found many times. This chain connects TRBV7-6 to TRBJ2-5; D unresolved. Germline values: CDR1 SGHVS, CDR2 FNYEAQ. V was shortened by 1 base and J by 4 bases, with 7 bases between the two germline ends. The CDR3 contains 13 residues. This CDR3 is CASSLVLSETQYF. CDR3 nucleotide sequence: TGTGCCAGCAGCTTAGTCTTGTCAGAGACCCAGTACTTC.

As concerns this clonotype: A single base separates this from a much larger clone, so it may be a read error. The chain is built from TRBV29-1 and TRBJ2-5; a weak D match, TRBD1 (5 bases). Deletions cut 2 bases from V and 7 bases from J, with 20 bases between. Germline CDR1 is SQVTM and CDR2 is ANQGSEA. CDR3 size: 15 residues. The CDR3 nucleotides read TGCAGCGTTGAACCCCTAGACAGCCCGCCGGGGACCCAGTACTTC. It specifies CSVEPLDSPPGTQYF. Complete variable domain (other parts from reference TRBV29-1 and TRBJ2-5): SAVISQKPSRDICQRGTSLTIQCQVDSQVTMMFWYRQQPGQSLTLIATANQGSEATYESGFVIDKFPISRPNLTFSTLTVSNMSPEDSSIYLCSVEPLDSPPGTQYFGPGTRLLVL.